Listed below are T cell receptor beta chains from one sample, sequenced in a study of a mutant IDH1 vaccine in newly diagnosed glioma. TCRdb's table, derived via immunoSEQ multiplex PCR, lists solely in-frame clones and lacks some. The sample yields about 25,000 clones, 65% to 85% seen once. No cognate antigen is known for these TCRs. Source: PBMCs, taken from a glioma patient whose treatment included an IDH1 peptide vaccine. Source of these receptors: a man aged 40-49 years with glioma. Both conserved end residues are part of each CDR3. Fields, in order: CDR3 length, D gene, clone size, J gene, V gene, CDR3 protein, CDR3 DNA. The D gene is left open where the match is weak. Only part of the rows carry a size: once, few, many, or a class if the clone is expanded.

cdr3_length: 15
d_call: TRBD2
clone_size: few
j_call: TRBJ2-7
v_call: TRBV9
cdr3_aa: CASGRGLAGSYEQYF
cdr3_nt: TGTGCCAGCGGGAGGGGGCTAGCGGGGTCCTACGAGCAGTACTTC

cdr3_length: 11
d_call: TRBD1
clone_size: -
j_call: TRBJ1-2
v_call: TRBV20-1
cdr3_aa: CSAEGAQHFGF
cdr3_nt: TGCAGTGCTGAGGGGGCGCAACACTTTGGGTTC

cdr3_length: 12
d_call: TRBD1
clone_size: -
j_call: TRBJ1-4
v_call: TRBV10-2
cdr3_aa: CASSPDRALLFF
cdr3_nt: TGCGCCAGCAGCCCCGACAGGGCCCTCCTGTTTTTT

cdr3_length: 15
d_call: TRBD2
clone_size: -
j_call: TRBJ2-4
v_call: TRBV10-2
cdr3_aa: CASIGLAGFQNIQYF
cdr3_nt: TGCGCCAGCATAGGACTAGCAGGGTTCCAAAACATTCAGTACTTC

cdr3_length: 12
d_call: -
clone_size: -
j_call: TRBJ2-7
v_call: TRBV14
cdr3_aa: CASSHSRHEQYF
cdr3_nt: TGTGCCAGCAGCCATTCGCGCCACGAGCAGTACTTC

cdr3_length: 12
d_call: -
clone_size: -
j_call: TRBJ1-6
v_call: TRBV30
cdr3_aa: CAWNDGNSPLHF
cdr3_nt: TGTGCCTGGAATGACGGAAATTCACCCCTCCACTTT

cdr3_length: 17
d_call: TRBD2
clone_size: -
j_call: TRBJ2-3
v_call: TRBV9
cdr3_aa: CASSVGASGVSTDTQYF
cdr3_nt: TGTGCCAGCAGCGTAGGGGCTAGCGGGGTTAGCACAGATACGCAGTATTTT

cdr3_length: 15
d_call: -
clone_size: few
j_call: TRBJ1-1
v_call: TRBV5-4
cdr3_aa: CASSYRQGKDTEAFF
cdr3_nt: TGTGCCAGCAGCTATCGTCAGGGTAAGGACACTGAAGCTTTCTTT

cdr3_length: 17
d_call: -
clone_size: -
j_call: TRBJ2-5
v_call: TRBV9
cdr3_aa: CASSVGPGGTRQETQYF
cdr3_nt: TGTGCCAGCAGCGTAGGGCCGGGCGGGACTCGCCAAGAGACCCAGTACTTC

cdr3_length: 17
d_call: -
clone_size: -
j_call: TRBJ2-1
v_call: TRBV4-1
cdr3_aa: CASSSFPWPYAYNEQFF
cdr3_nt: TGCGCCAGCAGCTCCTTCCCGTGGCCGTACGCCTACAATGAGCAGTTCTTC

cdr3_length: 13
d_call: -
clone_size: -
j_call: TRBJ1-1
v_call: TRBV19
cdr3_aa: CASRTDLNTEAFF
cdr3_nt: TGTGCCAGTAGAACCGACCTAAACACTGAAGCTTTCTTT

cdr3_length: 15
d_call: TRBD1
clone_size: -
j_call: TRBJ1-2
v_call: TRBV18
cdr3_aa: CASSPRDSPLYGYTF
cdr3_nt: TGTGCCAGCTCACCACGGGACAGCCCACTCTATGGCTACACCTTC

cdr3_length: 13
d_call: -
clone_size: -
j_call: TRBJ1-5
v_call: TRBV27
cdr3_aa: CASSLRVDQPQHF
cdr3_nt: TGTGCCAGCAGTTTGAGGGTAGATCAGCCCCAGCATTTT

cdr3_length: 10
d_call: -
clone_size: -
j_call: TRBJ1-2
v_call: TRBV10-2
cdr3_aa: CASRGGDHTF
cdr3_nt: TGCGCCAGCAGAGGAGGAGACCACACCTTC

cdr3_length: 12
d_call: -
clone_size: -
j_call: TRBJ1-2
v_call: TRBV11-2
cdr3_aa: CASSRTGEGYTF
cdr3_nt: TGTGCCAGCAGCCGAACGGGGGAGGGCTACACCTTC

cdr3_length: 15
d_call: TRBD1
clone_size: -
j_call: TRBJ2-7
v_call: TRBV19
cdr3_aa: CASSLATGGLNEQYF
cdr3_nt: TGTGCCAGTAGTCTAGCGACAGGGGGCTTGAACGAGCAGTACTTC

cdr3_length: 14
d_call: -
clone_size: -
j_call: TRBJ1-2
v_call: TRBV29-1
cdr3_aa: CSVVEDLRRDGYTF
cdr3_nt: TGCAGCGTTGTTGAAGACCTGCGAAGAGATGGCTACACCTTC

cdr3_length: 13
d_call: -
clone_size: -
j_call: TRBJ2-3
v_call: TRBV27
cdr3_aa: CATRGENTDTQYF
cdr3_nt: TGTGCCACCCGAGGGGAAAACACAGATACGCAGTATTTT

cdr3_length: 15
d_call: -
clone_size: -
j_call: TRBJ1-1
v_call: TRBV30
cdr3_aa: CAWTIFSPGDTEAFF
cdr3_nt: TGTGCCTGGACCATCTTTTCACCGGGAGACACTGAAGCTTTCTTT

cdr3_length: 14
d_call: TRBD1
clone_size: -
j_call: TRBJ2-1
v_call: TRBV10-3
cdr3_aa: CAISETGEVNEQFF
cdr3_nt: TGTGCCATCAGTGAGACAGGGGAAGTGAATGAGCAGTTCTTC

cdr3_length: 12
d_call: -
clone_size: few
j_call: TRBJ1-4
v_call: TRBV2
cdr3_aa: CATKDGNEKLFF
cdr3_nt: TGTGCCACCAAGGACGGGAATGAAAAACTGTTTTTT

cdr3_length: 14
d_call: -
clone_size: -
j_call: TRBJ1-4
v_call: TRBV11-2
cdr3_aa: CASSPLGGLEKLFF
cdr3_nt: TGTGCCAGCAGCCCCCTTGGGGGCCTCGAGAAACTGTTTTTT

cdr3_length: 14
d_call: -
clone_size: -
j_call: TRBJ1-1
v_call: TRBV18
cdr3_aa: CASSLMGRNTEAFF
cdr3_nt: TGTGCCAGCTCCCTAATGGGGAGAAACACTGAAGCTTTCTTT

cdr3_length: 15
d_call: TRBD2
clone_size: -
j_call: TRBJ2-1
v_call: TRBV6-4
cdr3_aa: CASSDSSSGSYEQFF
cdr3_nt: TGTGCCAGCAGTGACTCTTCTAGCGGGAGTTATGAGCAGTTCTTC

cdr3_length: 15
d_call: -
clone_size: once
j_call: TRBJ1-3
v_call: TRBV6-6
cdr3_aa: CASSYKGSLGNTIYF
cdr3_nt: TGTGCCAGCAGTTACAAGGGTTCTCTGGGAAACACCATATATTTT

cdr3_length: 15
d_call: -
clone_size: -
j_call: TRBJ1-2
v_call: TRBV30
cdr3_aa: CAWSVPGNANYGYTF
cdr3_nt: TGTGCCTGGAGTGTACCCGGGAACGCTAACTATGGCTACACCTTC

cdr3_length: 12
d_call: -
clone_size: -
j_call: TRBJ1-1
v_call: TRBV27
cdr3_aa: CAVWGGNTEAFF
cdr3_nt: TGTGCCGTTTGGGGGGGAAACACTGAAGCTTTCTTT

cdr3_length: 13
d_call: -
clone_size: -
j_call: TRBJ2-7
v_call: TRBV11-3
cdr3_aa: CASSLSNSYEQYF
cdr3_nt: TGTGCCAGCAGCTTATCCAACTCCTACGAGCAGTACTTC

cdr3_length: 11
d_call: -
clone_size: -
j_call: TRBJ1-2
v_call: TRBV5-6
cdr3_aa: CASSSRWGYTF
cdr3_nt: TGTGCCAGCAGTTCGCGGTGGGGCTACACCTTC

cdr3_length: 16
d_call: TRBD2
clone_size: -
j_call: TRBJ2-2
v_call: TRBV7-6
cdr3_aa: CASSREGGSNTGELFF
cdr3_nt: TGTGCCAGCAGCCGGGAGGGGGGATCGAACACCGGGGAGCTGTTTTTT

cdr3_length: 13
d_call: -
clone_size: -
j_call: TRBJ1-2
v_call: TRBV5-6
cdr3_aa: CASSFQGYDGYTF
cdr3_nt: TGTGCCAGCAGTTTTCAGGGGTACGATGGCTACACCTTC

cdr3_length: 13
d_call: TRBD1
clone_size: -
j_call: TRBJ1-1
v_call: TRBV7-8
cdr3_aa: CASSPFRDSEAFF
cdr3_nt: TGTGCCAGCAGCCCCTTCCGGGACAGTGAAGCTTTCTTT